One TCR beta chain is described in this entry. Several immunoSEQ plates received, in even portions, the genomic DNA of each subset. Sequencing used immunoSEQ multiplex PCR; TCRdb keeps in-frame clones, though not all of them. The sample records approximately 720,000 clones, under 95% being singletons. These data are taken from a study of shared clonotypes between healthy human individuals. Naive CD8 cells comprised CD45RO-negative, CCR7-positively selected cells, excluding terminally differentiated effector memory CD45RA+ cells. The TCR was taken from a man aged 25-45 years in good health. Sequenced sample: naive CD8+ T cells sorted from blood.

DNA for the CDR3: TGCGCCAGCAGCCAAGGAGTGGGAGCCCCCAATGAGCAGTTCTTC. Amino acid sequence: CASSQGVGAPNEQFF. The V and J genes are TRBV4-3 and TRBJ2-1; a weak D match, TRBD2 (5 bases). With 1 base removed from V and 6 bases from J, the gap between germline ends came to 13 bases. CDR1 LGHNA and CDR2 YSLEER come from the germline V gene. The CDR3 length is 15 residues.